Presented here are 27 T cell receptor beta chains from one specimen sequenced in a study of control samples from healthy donors and cancer patients. Repertoires were generated with immunoSEQ multiplex PCR, while TCRdb's copy carries only in-frame clones and drops some. The repertoire consists of about 130,000 clones, with about 90% occurring once and the leading ten covering about 1.8%. The sequenced sample was blood. All receptors derive from a man aged 18 to 29 in good health.

The rearrangement links TRBV5-4 to TRBJ2-3; 7 nucleotides align to TRBD2. Germline CDR1 is SGHNT and CDR2 is YYREEE (reference sequence). V lost 5 bases, J lost 1 base, and 7 bases stayed unmatched. CDR3 length: 15 residues. Here the CDR3 reads CASRVGRAGTDTQYF. For the CDR3, the DNA is TGTGCCAGCAGAGTGGGGAGGGCCGGCACAGATACGCAGTATTTT.

This chain joins TRBV6-1 and TRBJ1-1; 7 bases align to TRBD1. V was pared by 1 base and J by 4 bases, with 6 bases of the junction left unmatched. CDR3 length equals 15 residues. Germline V gene data show CDR1 as MNHNS and CDR2 as SASEGT. Here the CDR3 reads CASSEEVAGGTEAFF. CDR3 nucleotide sequence: TGTGCCAGCAGTGAAGAAGTGGCAGGGGGCACTGAAGCTTTCTTT.

This chain uses TRBV18 with TRBJ1-1; no clear D. The CDR3 spans 14 residues. The germline gives CDR1 KGHSH, CDR2 LQKENI. The V and J ends lost 3 bases and 1 base respectively, with 9 bases between them. The CDR3 is CASSPEQGNTEAFF. The CDR3 region has the DNA TGTGCCAGCTCACCTGAACAAGGGAACACTGAAGCTTTCTTT.

The V call is TRBV5-4, the J call TRBJ2-7; the D gene is possibly TRBD2 (8 bases). Germline V CDR1 and CDR2: SGHNT, YYREEE (reference sequence). Trimming shortened V by 0 bases and J by 6 bases, and 13 bases separated the two germline ends. This CDR3 spans 14 amino acids. CDR3 sequence: CASSLAGRGREQYF. The DNA for the CDR3 is TGTGCCAGCAGCTTGGCCGGGAGGGGGCGCGAGCAGTACTTC. The entire variable domain, with the rest obtained from reference TRBV5-4 and TRBJ2-7, is as follows: ETGVTQSPTHLIKTRGQQVTLRCSSQSGHNTVSWYQQALGQGPQFIFQYYREEENGRGNFPPRFSGLQFPNYSSELNVNALELDDSALYLCASSLAGRGREQYFGPGTRLTVT.

This clone was counted only a few times. J is TRBJ2-7 and V is TRBV27; 10 bases agree with TRBD1. V was pared by 6 bases and J by 4 bases, with 12 bases of the junction left unmatched. This CDR3 has 16 residues. Germline V lookup: CDR1 MNHEY, CDR2 SMNVEV (reference sequence). CDR3 amino acids: CASSRQGAVGPYEQYF. CDR3 coding DNA: TGTGCCAGCAGCCGACAGGGGGCCGTGGGTCCTTACGAGCAGTACTTC.

The chain has TRBV9 and TRBJ1-1, with D perhaps TRBD1 (5 bases). Trimming removed 0 bases from V and 5 bases from J, with 11 bases in between. The CDR3 has 14 amino acids. Germline assignment: CDR1 SGDLS and CDR2 YYNGEE. The chain's CDR3 is CASSVVFTGTEAFF. The DNA for the CDR3 is TGTGCCAGCAGCGTAGTCTTTACAGGTACTGAAGCTTTCTTT.

This rearrangement joins TRBV9 to TRBJ1-1; tentatively, D is TRBD1 (5 bases). This CDR3 comprises 17 residues. CDR1 is SGDLS and CDR2 is YYNGEE in the germline V gene. V was shortened by 3 bases and J by 5 bases, with 23 bases between the two germline ends. CDR3 in amino acids: CASSGTPWGQGKTEAFF. The DNA for the CDR3 is TGTGCCAGCAGCGGGACCCCATGGGGCCAGGGTAAAACTGAAGCTTTCTTT.

The V call is TRBV10-3, the J call TRBJ2-2, with D possibly TRBD2 on 5 matching bases. This CDR3 region has 15 residues. V was shortened by 5 bases and J by 4 bases, with 14 bases between the two germline ends. Germline-derived CDR1 and CDR2 are ENHRY and SYGVKD. CDR3 sequence: CAISPGTPATGELFF. The CDR3 DNA reads as TGTGCCATCAGTCCGGGAACGCCGGCCACCGGGGAGCTGTTTTTT.

J is TRBJ1-2 and V is TRBV27, with 8 nucleotides matching TRBD1. Per the germline V gene, CDR1 is MNHEY and CDR2 is SMNVEV (reference sequence). This CDR3 comprises 15 residues. The V segment lost 6 bases and the J segment 5 bases; nucleotides outside the gene matches: 11. As DNA, the CDR3 is TGTGCCAGCAGGCGGACAGGGTTGGCTGGGTATGGCTACACCTTC. Translating gives CASRRTGLAGYGYTF.

This chain connects TRBV5-1 to TRBJ2-7; D possibly corresponds to TRBD1 (5 bases). CDR3 size: 16 residues. From germline, CDR1 is SGHRS and CDR2 YFSETQ. Trimming left V 5 bases short and J 0 bases short, with 18 bases between. The CDR3 loop is CASRQGTVQSSYEQYF. CDR3 sequence (DNA): TGCGCCAGCAGGCAGGGAACGGTCCAAAGCTCCTACGAGCAGTACTTC.

J is TRBJ2-2 and V is TRBV7-2; D gene ambiguous. The CDR3 consists of 12 residues. Germline V CDR1 and CDR2: SGHTA, FQGNSA. V was trimmed by 5 bases and J by 8 bases, leaving 9 bases between them. The CDR3 loop reads CASSPRRGELFF. The CDR3 DNA sequence: TGTGCCAGCAGCCCCCGCCGGGGGGAGCTGTTTTTT.

This chain uses TRBV11-3 with TRBJ2-5, with TRBD2 matching over 7 bases. Trimming took 4 bases from V and 4 from J; bases not matched to a gene: 9. Germline V lookup: CDR1 SGHNT, CDR2 YENEEA. The CDR3 is 15 amino acids. The CDR3: CASSSRLSGGETQYF. The CDR3 DNA reads TGTGCCAGCAGCTCCCGCTTGTCGGGGGGAGAGACCCAGTACTTC.

The chain couples TRBV19 to TRBJ2-7; D unclear. The CDR3 is 14 residues long. V was clipped by 9 bases and J by 5 bases, with 20 bases between them. Germline CDR1 is LNHDA and CDR2 is SQIVND (reference sequence). The CDR3 loop reads CARTQQLVMDEQYF. The CDR3 nucleotides read TGTGCCAGAACCCAACAGCTTGTTATGGACGAGCAGTACTTC. Complete variable domain (other parts from reference TRBV19 and TRBJ2-7): DGGITQSPKYLFRKEGQNVTLSCEQNLNHDAMYWYRQDPGQGLRLIYYSQIVNDFQKGDIAEGYSVSREKKESFPLTVTSAQKNPTAFYLCARTQQLVMDEQYFGPGTRLTVT.

The chain employs TRBV19 and TRBJ1-3; D gene unclear. CDR3 size: 14 residues. Germline loops: CDR1 LNHDA, CDR2 SQIVND (reference sequence). Between the trimmed V and J ends, which lost 2 bases and 0 bases, there was a span of 5 bases. The CDR3 protein is CASSIRISGNTIYF. The CDR3 DNA sequence: TGTGCCAGTAGTATACGGATCTCTGGAAACACCATATATTTT. The whole variable domain, filled in from reference TRBV19 and TRBJ1-3, reads DGGITQSPKYLFRKEGQNVTLSCEQNLNHDAMYWYRQDPGQGLRLIYYSQIVNDFQKGDIAEGYSVSREKKESFPLTVTSAQKNPTAFYLCASSIRISGNTIYFGEGSWLTVV.

The chain uses TRBV29-1 and TRBJ2-7; TRBD1 matches 7 bases. Germline V gene lookup returns CDR1 SQVTM and CDR2 ANQGSEA. With V trimmed by 1 base and J by 1 base, 10 bases remained unmatched. This CDR3 contains 16 residues. The DNA for the CDR3 is TGCAGCGTTGAAGCTTCCCGGACAGGACCGTCCTACGAGCAGTACTTC. Amino acids: CSVEASRTGPSYEQYF.

The chain couples TRBV5-6 to TRBJ1-2; the match to TRBD1 covers 9 bases. Germline loops: CDR1 SGHDT, CDR2 YYEEEE. The V and J ends lost 4 bases and 3 bases, in that order; junction bases with no gene match: 4. The CDR3 is 14 amino acids. DNA of the CDR3: TGTGCCAGCAGCCTACAGGGGGCGGACTATGGCTACACCTTC. Its translation: CASSLQGADYGYTF.

The chain uses TRBV10-3 and TRBJ1-3; no clear D gene. Trimming removed 3 bases from V and 3 bases from J, with 9 bases in between. This CDR3 region has 14 residues. Germline-derived CDR1 and CDR2 are ENHRY and SYGVKD. This CDR3 is CAISESGIGNTIYF. The CDR3 DNA sequence: TGTGCCATCAGTGAAAGTGGCATTGGAAACACCATATATTTT.

The chain combines TRBV5-1 with TRBJ1-1, with unresolved D. The CDR3 totals 14 residues. V shed 0 bases and J shed 6 bases, with 12 bases lying between them. Germline CDR1 SGHRS, CDR2 YFSETQ. The CDR3 protein is CASSLGQSDAEAFF. The CDR3 DNA reads TGCGCCAGCAGCTTGGGGCAGTCCGACGCTGAAGCTTTCTTT.

Comment on this clone: Other DNA sequences in the sample encode the same CDR3. This chain connects TRBV7-9 to TRBJ1-1, with D unclear. V lost 5 bases, J lost 1 base, and 11 bases lay in between. The CDR3 totals 14 residues. The germline V gene encodes CDR1 SEHNR and CDR2 FQNEAQ (reference sequence). DNA of the CDR3: TGTGCCAGCAGCCTGGCCTCAGGGAACACTGAAGCTTTCTTT. Its protein is CASSLASGNTEAFF.

V gene TRBV3-1 (or the pseudogene TRBV3-2) combines with J gene TRBJ1-1; TRBD1 matches at 10 bases. The CDR3 loop spans 16 amino acids. With V trimmed by 4 bases and J by 5 bases, 10 bases remained unmatched. The V gene's germline CDR1 is LGHDT and CDR2 YNNKEL (reference sequence). The CDR3 here is CASSPRDRGRWTEAFF. The CDR3 bases are TGTGCCAGCAGCCCCCGGGACAGGGGTAGGTGGACTGAAGCTTTCTTT.

This rearrangement joins TRBV5-1 to TRBJ2-1; D is perhaps TRBD1 or TRBD2 (5 bases each). CDR1 and CDR2 from the germline V gene are SGHRS and YFSETQ. This CDR3 region has 14 residues. V was clipped by 4 bases and J by 3 bases, with 11 bases between them. The CDR3 region is CASSPGGGYNEQFF. The CDR3 DNA reads TGCGCCAGCAGCCCCGGTGGGGGCTACAATGAGCAGTTCTTC.

The chain combines TRBV28 with TRBJ2-7; 8 positions agree with TRBD1. V was pared by 5 bases and J by 2 bases, with 8 bases of the junction left unmatched. Germline V gives CDR1 MDHEN, CDR2 SYDVKM. The CDR3 has 15 amino acids. CDR3 nucleotides: TGTGCCAGCAGTCCAGCAGGGGGCAGCGCCTACGAGCAGTACTTC. Protein product: CASSPAGGSAYEQYF.

This clone has just one count. The chain employs TRBV6-5 and TRBJ2-7; 10 nucleotides agree with TRBD1. Germline V gives CDR1 MNHEY, CDR2 SVGAGI. The CDR3 spans 13 residues. Trimming at V came to 4 bases and at J to 3 bases, leaving 0 bases not matched to a gene. The CDR3 DNA reads TGTGCCAGCAGTTGGACAGGGGGCTACGAGCAGTACTTC. Its translation: CASSWTGGYEQYF.

The rearrangement links TRBV7-9 to TRBJ2-7; 11 nucleotides align to TRBD2. The CDR3 contains 15 residues. The trim removed 5 bases at V and 1 base at J, leaving 4 bases unmatched. Germline V gene data show CDR1 as SEHNR and CDR2 as FQNEAQ (reference sequence). CDR3 loop: CASSPGLAVSYEQYF. Written as DNA, the CDR3 is TGTGCCAGCAGCCCGGGACTAGCGGTATCCTACGAGCAGTACTTC.

The rearrangement links TRBV10-2 to TRBJ2-7; 13 nucleotides agree with TRBD2. CDR1 is WSHSY and CDR2 is SAAADI in the germline V gene. Trimming took 6 bases from V and 7 from J; bases not matched to a gene: 6. The CDR3 is made up of 14 amino acids. CDR3 DNA: TGCGCCAGCAGCCGGACTAGCGGGAGAACTGAGCAGTACTTC. It specifies CASSRTSGRTEQYF.

V is TRBV19 and J is TRBJ1-6, with TRBD1 matching 7 bases. This CDR3 is 16 amino acids long. J was trimmed by 5 bases and V by 5 bases; bases with no gene match: 9. Germline V CDR1 and CDR2: LNHDA, SQIVND (reference sequence). CDR3 sequence (DNA): TGTGCCAGTAGTGCCCGGACAGGCTTCGATAATTCACCCCTCCACTTT. It encodes CASSARTGFDNSPLHF.

The chain combines TRBV6-4 with TRBJ1-6; D perhaps matches TRBD1 (5 bases). Germline V gene data show CDR1 as MRHNA and CDR2 as SNTAGT. V was clipped by 3 bases and J by 8 bases, with 14 bases between them. The CDR3 is 15 residues long. CDR3 region: CASSDVAGNDSPLHF. The DNA for the CDR3 is TGTGCCAGCAGTGATGTAGCAGGGAATGATTCACCCCTCCACTTT.